The 20 T cell receptor beta chains in this list originate from one sample, sequenced in a study of post-analysis software for immune sequencing data. No antigen has been assigned to these receptors. Study-wide findings and caveats: There were five or six TRBV segments more frequent in patients than controls, and TRBV5-6, TRBV5-1 and TRBV20-1 were among them.

Prepared TCR beta cDNA libraries contained unique molecular identifiers. TCRdb re-derived calls from the PCR reads in MiXCR, one entry per CDR3 protein. Of roughly 870,000 distinct CDR3 sequences listed, 53% were seen once; the top ten hold 4% to 5.5%. The specimen sequenced was blood. The receptors shown here come from a girl aged 5 to 17 with multiple sclerosis.

The rearrangement uses TRBV6-6 and TRBJ2-7; the match to TRBD1 covers 7 bases. V lost 7 bases and J lost 0; bases outside the gene matches: 6. The V gene's germline CDR1 is MNHNY and CDR2 SVGAGI (reference sequence). There are 14 residues in the CDR3. The CDR3 reads CASTLDRVSYEQYF. The CDR3 region has the DNA TGTGCCAGCACCTTAGACAGGGTCTCCTACGAGCAGTACTTC.

The chain has TRBV5-1 and TRBJ2-1; the match to TRBD2 covers 10 bases. V dropped 3 bases and J dropped 0; count of bases not matched to a gene: 6. Germline V gives CDR1 SGHRS, CDR2 YFSETQ. The CDR3 length is 17 residues. CDR3 in amino acids: CASSSSPSGSSYNEQFF. Here the CDR3 DNA reads TGCGCCAGCAGCTCCTCCCCTAGCGGGAGCTCCTACAATGAGCAGTTCTTC.

This clonotype came up a few times. The chain combines TRBV5-6 with TRBJ2-6; D gene unclear. The length of the CDR3 is 15 residues. Germline values: CDR1 SGHDT, CDR2 YYEEEE. V lost 0 bases to trimming and J lost 1 base, with 5 bases between them. In DNA form, the CDR3 reads TGTGCCAGCAGCTTGGAAAAGTCTGGGGCCAACGTCCTGACTTTC. Protein: CASSLEKSGANVLTF. The whole variable domain, filled in from reference TRBV5-6 and TRBJ2-6, reads DAGVTQSPTHLIKTRGQQVTLRCSPKSGHDTVSWYQQALGQGPQFIFQYYEEEERQRGNFPDRFSGHQFPNYSSELNVNALLLGDSALYLCASSLEKSGANVLTFGAGSRLTVL.

The CDR3 bases are TGCAGCGGACGACTAGCCAGCTTTAAGGAGGAGCAGTTCTTC. It translates to CSGRLASFKEEQFF. The chain recombines TRBV29-1 with TRBJ2-1; the match to TRBD2 covers 7 bases. The germline V gene has CDR1 SQVTM and CDR2 ANQGSEA. After removal of 7 bases from V and 10 bases from J, the junction contained 16 bases not matched to a gene. The CDR3 extends over 14 amino acids.

A note on this clonotype: One end of the junction fails to match germline, which may point to a read error. The chain has TRBV5-1 and TRBJ2-5, with TRBD1 matching over 9 bases. Germline assignment: CDR1 SGHRS and CDR2 YFSETQ. The CDR3 sequence is 15 residues long. CDR3 sequence reads: CASSRTGDRDETQYF. CDR3 bases: TGTGCCAGCAGCCGGACAGGGGATCGGGATGAGACCCAGTACTTC.

The J gene is TRBJ1-5, the V gene TRBV27; 8 bases are a match to TRBD1. The CDR3 is made up of 15 amino acids. After removal of 6 bases from V and 9 bases from J, the junction contained 13 bases not matched to a gene. Germline CDR1 is MNHEY and CDR2 is SMNVEV (reference sequence). The CDR3 spells CASSPGTGAYLPQHF. DNA of the CDR3: TGTGCCAGCAGCCCCGGGACAGGCGCATATCTGCCCCAGCATTTT.

The chain employs TRBV15 and TRBJ2-1; 9 nucleotides match TRBD2. The CDR3 length is 16 residues. V shed 1 base and J 6 bases; nucleotides not matched to a gene: 7. Germline V gene data show CDR1 as LNHNV and CDR2 as YYDKDF (reference sequence). The CDR3 here is CATSRGETSGFNEQFF. CDR3 nucleotides: TGTGCCACCAGCAGAGGGGAGACTAGCGGCTTCAATGAGCAGTTCTTC.

The chain recombines TRBV4-2 with TRBJ2-5; the match to TRBD2 covers 7 bases. The CDR3 has 15 residues. The V segment lost 1 base and the J segment 2 bases; nucleotides outside the gene matches: 4. The germline V gene encodes CDR1 LGHNA and CDR2 YNFKEQ. For the CDR3, the DNA is TGTGCCAGCAGCCAAGCCCTTAGCGGGCAAGAGACCCAGTACTTC. Translated: CASSQALSGQETQYF.

This clonotype was found a few times. This chain connects TRBV13 to TRBJ2-7; 11 bases map to TRBD2. V lost 8 bases to trimming and J lost 7 bases; unmatched junction nucleotides: 10. Germline lookup yields CDR1 PRHDT and CDR2 FYEKMQ (reference sequence). The length of the CDR3 is 14 residues. CDR3 coding DNA: TGTGCCAGCCGAGGGACTAGCGGAACCGGAGAGCAGTACTTC. Amino acids: CASRGTSGTGEQYF. The full variable domain, its missing parts supplied by reference TRBV13 and TRBJ2-7, is AAGVIQSPRHLIKEKRETATLKCYPIPRHDTVYWYQQGPGQDPQFLISFYEKMQSDKGSIPDRFSAQQFSDYHSELNMSSLELGDSALYFCASRGTSGTGEQYFGPGTRLTVT.

J is TRBJ1-5 and V is TRBV2, with unresolved D. V was cut by 6 bases and J by 7 bases, with 13 bases left in between. CDR1 and CDR2 (germline): SNHLY, FYNNEI. CDR3 length equals 13 residues. CDR3 coding DNA: TGTGCCAGCAGCGGAGGCAACTCACAGCCCCAGCATTTT. Translated, it gives CASSGGNSQPQHF. Full variable domain (rest looked up from reference TRBV2 and TRBJ1-5): EPEVTQTPSHQVTQMGQEVILRCVPISNHLYFYWYRQILGQKVEFLVSFYNNEISEKSEIFDDQFSVERPDGSNFTLKIRSTKLEDSAMYFCASSGGNSQPQHFGDGTRLSIL.

The chain uses TRBV21-1 and TRBJ2-4; the listed D gene, TRBD2, was not tested against the DNA. The J call may be mistaken, given a closer DNA end match to TRBJ2-5. TRBV21-1 is deemed a pseudogene. This CDR3 has 16 amino acids. CDR3 loop: CASSNLSGSTQETQYF. CDR3 DNA: TGTGCCAGCAGCAATCTAAGCGGGAGCACACAAGAGACCCAGTACTTC.

This sequence joins TRBV4-1 and TRBJ2-1; tentative D call: TRBD1 (6 bases). Trimming removed 2 bases at V and 4 bases at J, with 15 bases between. The CDR3 loop spans 16 amino acids. Germline V gene lookup returns CDR1 MGHRA and CDR2 YSYEKL. CDR3 nucleotide sequence: TGCGCCAGCAGCCAACCAGCCGGGACACAATACAATGAGCAGTTCTTC. Amino acid sequence: CASSQPAGTQYNEQFF.

This CDR3 is CSVSTGVSYGYTF. CDR3 DNA: TGCAGCGTTTCGACCGGGGTTTCCTATGGCTACACCTTC. The rearrangement joins TRBV29-1 to TRBJ1-2; D is uncertain. V lost 5 bases and J 4 bases, leaving 14 bases between the germline ends. CDR1 SQVTM and CDR2 ANQGSEA come from the germline V gene. The CDR3 extends over 13 amino acids.

The chain couples TRBV18 to TRBJ2-7; D is unresolved. This CDR3 region has 15 residues. The V end was cut by 1 base, the J end by 5 bases, with 15 bases between. Germline V CDR1 and CDR2: KGHSH, LQKENI. CDR3 amino acids: CASSPLGNPSHEQYF. For the CDR3, the DNA is TGTGCCAGCTCACCACTGGGCAACCCCTCGCACGAGCAGTACTTC.

The chain links TRBV14 to TRBJ2-2; D ambiguous. The ends were cut back, 2 bases at V and 5 bases at J, with 6 bases in the middle. CDR3 length equals 13 residues. Germline assignment: CDR1 SGHDN and CDR2 FVKESK. This CDR3 is CASSQFGTGELFF. The CDR3 nucleotides are TGTGCCAGCAGCCAATTCGGGACCGGGGAGCTGTTTTTT.

Only a few counts were recorded for this clonotype. This chain uses TRBV5-5 with TRBJ1-1; the D gene is possibly TRBD1 (5 bases). Trimming took 1 base from V and 1 from J, leaving 11 bases between them. CDR3 length: 15 residues. Germline CDR1 SGHKS, CDR2 YYEKEE (reference sequence). The CDR3 spells CASSLLLGENTEAFF. In nucleotides, the CDR3 is TGTGCCAGCAGCTTGCTTTTAGGGGAGAACACTGAAGCTTTCTTT.

V usage is TRBV5-1 and J usage is TRBJ1-2; 9 bases map to TRBD1. V lost 4 bases, J lost 2 bases, and 9 bases stayed unmatched. The CDR3 loop spans 16 amino acids. Germline values: CDR1 SGHRS, CDR2 YFSETQ. The CDR3 loop reads CASSLGRDRVNYGYTF. The CDR3 DNA reads TGCGCCAGCAGCCTGGGGCGGGACAGGGTCAACTATGGCTACACCTTC.

The chain employs TRBV2 and TRBJ1-1; the D is unclear. Germline CDR1 SNHLY, CDR2 FYNNEI. The CDR3 is 14 residues long. V gave up 4 bases and J gave up 1 base, with 10 bases separating them. The CDR3 DNA follows: TGTGCCAGCAGTGGAGGGCTTCCGAACACTGAAGCTTTCTTT. It specifies CASSGGLPNTEAFF. Combining the CDR3 with reference TRBV2 and TRBJ1-1 gives the whole variable domain EPEVTQTPSHQVTQMGQEVILRCVPISNHLYFYWYRQILGQKVEFLVSFYNNEISEKSEIFDDQFSVERPDGSNFTLKIRSTKLEDSAMYFCASSGGLPNTEAFFGQGTRLTVV.

The chain uses TRBV5-1 and TRBJ2-7, with D perhaps being TRBD1 or TRBD2 (5 bases each). The germline V gene has CDR1 SGHRS and CDR2 YFSETQ. The germline V and J ends were trimmed by 5 bases and 2 bases, with 17 bases remaining between them. The CDR3 has 15 amino acids. CDR3 nucleotides: TGCGCCAGCAGACCCCCGGGGCTACCTACCTACGAGCAGTACTTC. Its translation is CASRPPGLPTYEQYF.

This clonotype occurred a few times. The genes are TRBV29-1 and TRBJ1-2; a weak D match, TRBD1 (5 bases). Germline V CDR1 and CDR2: SQVTM, ANQGSEA. The V end was cut by 8 bases, the J end by 3 bases, with 16 bases between. The CDR3 totals 13 residues. The CDR3 nucleotides read TGCAGCCTCCACGACGGGACTGACTATGGCTACACCTTC. Residues: CSLHDGTDYGYTF.